Described below is a single T cell receptor (beta chain) sequence and its context. The specificity of this receptor is unknown. The sample holds no much larger clone one base away, and base qualities are not on file. TCRbeta CDR3 regions were amplified from genomic DNA by means of the immunoSEQ Assay, a bias-controlled multiplex PCR. The paper's data handling went like this. The number of nucleated cells in each sample was estimated by amplification of reference gene primers within the assay. Sequence reads were collapsed and filtered to measure the absolute abundance of every unique TCRbeta CDR3 rearrangement. For each sample, productive Simpson clonality was calculated as the square root of Simpson's diversity index over productive rearrangements. Entries here come from immuneACCESS through TCRdb and include only in-frame sequences with V and J called. Some clones fail to appear in such tables; in the studies checked, an unresolved V gene covers under half of the shortfall, and the cause of the remainder is unknown. The V and J calls and clone size come from that table; D and trimming were worked out from the DNA. The sample has 300,000 to 350,000 clones on record, 90% of them singletons. Almost 4% of the sample goes to the ten largest clones.

This sample is drawn from a study of blood T cell repertoires in COVID-19 (dated by TCRdb to the early 2020s). Describing the broader study: Samples from collaborators originated in the United States, Italy and Spain and spanned both the acute and convalescent phases of COVID-19. The prospective study material was composed of cDNA or gDNA derived from T cells, B-cell-depleted T cells, or PBMCs. Subjects who had been exposed to COVID-19, were actively infected with it, or had recovered from it provided the deeply sampled blood TCRbeta repertoires that made up the dataset. The repertoires were released in a freely available public database meant as a resource for research on the immune response to SARS-CoV-2. The samples were drawn from two sources: the first 160 participants of the ongoing ImmuneRACE study, and fewer than 1,500 subjects contributed by 6 global collaborators. A de-identified subject ID, COVID-19 status, age in years and sex were almost always included in the sample metadata. Where available, HLA class I and class II types were taken from metadata supplied by the sample provider and were not determined by assay-based typing.

Participants in the prospective study were aged roughly 18 to 89 years, lived in some 24 United States geographic areas, and enrolled through a virtual design. In the prospective study, participants were assigned to cohorts based on the clinical history participants reported in a screening survey and a study questionnaire. Exposed participants had been in contact with someone with a PCR-confirmed or clinician-diagnosed COVID-19 case within 2 weeks of study entry. Mobile phlebotomists in the prospective study collected whole blood, serum and a nasopharyngeal or oropharyngeal swab from every participant. Additional blood draws and questionnaires over a 2-month period could optionally be provided by prospective study participants. Prospective study blood samples were shipped either frozen or at room temperature before DNA extraction. Reading from cysteine to phenylalanine, the CDR3 counts 17 amino acids. Of the read, only the CDR3 DNA is kept; its 51 bases are in frame from base 1. V gives up 2 bases and J gives up 3 bases, and the segment between their germline ends measures 19 bases. The germline V gene (reference sequence) specifies SEHNR as CDR1 and FQNEAQ as CDR2.

Paper-wide results and their limitations: How much clinical and demographic metadata was included differed by source and by participant, and the metadata was provided uncurated.

The material sequenced was PBMCs or T cells enriched from blood (not recorded which). The V gene is TRBV7-9 and the J gene is TRBJ1-1, with TRBD1 as a weak D call on 5 bases. This receptor was obtained from a woman under 40 who had been exposed to COVID-19. The CDR3 region has the sequence CASSLRGAGGGHTEAFF. The DNA sequence is as follows: TGTGCCAGCAGCTTAAGGGGAGCGGGCGGAGGCCACACTGAAGCTTTCTTT.